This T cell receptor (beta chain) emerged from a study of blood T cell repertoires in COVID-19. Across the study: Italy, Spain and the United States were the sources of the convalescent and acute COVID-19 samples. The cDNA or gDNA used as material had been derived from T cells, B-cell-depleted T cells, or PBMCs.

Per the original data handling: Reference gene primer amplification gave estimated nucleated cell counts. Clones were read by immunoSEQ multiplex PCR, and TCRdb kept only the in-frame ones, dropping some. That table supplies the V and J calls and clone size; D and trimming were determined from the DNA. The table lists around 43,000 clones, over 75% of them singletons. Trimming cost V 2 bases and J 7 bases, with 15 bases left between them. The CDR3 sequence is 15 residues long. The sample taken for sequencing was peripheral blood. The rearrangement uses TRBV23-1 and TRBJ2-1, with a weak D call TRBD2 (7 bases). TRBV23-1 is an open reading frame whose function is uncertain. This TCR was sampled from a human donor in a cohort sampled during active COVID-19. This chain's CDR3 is CASSQGIRGANEQFF. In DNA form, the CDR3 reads TGCGCCAGCAGTCAAGGTATACGGGGGGCAAATGAGCAGTTCTTC.